The 20 T cell receptor beta chains below were found in one sample sequenced in a study of shared clonotypes between healthy human individuals. Only in-frame clones appear in the TCRdb table, and some are missing; sequencing was by immunoSEQ multiplex PCR. The sample has some 2,100,000 clones, about 94% seen once. The sample taken for sequencing was naive CD4+ T cells sorted from blood. Subset in this sample: CD45RA+ positively selected. The receptors here all came from a man between 18 and 29 years old in good health.

The V call is TRBV29-1, the J call TRBJ1-1; D call uncertain. The CDR3 loop spans 11 amino acids. Trimming removed 4 bases from V and 7 bases from J, with 10 bases in between. CDR1 is SQVTM and CDR2 is ANQGSEA in the germline V gene. This CDR3 is CSVGNYGEAFF. As DNA, the CDR3 is TGCAGCGTTGGTAATTATGGTGAAGCTTTCTTT.

This rearrangement joins TRBV7-6 to TRBJ2-3; D gene uncertain. The CDR3 is 14 amino acids. Looked up from germline, CDR1 is SGHVS and CDR2 is FNYEAQ. V was trimmed by 3 bases and J by 0 bases, leaving 7 bases between them. In nucleotides, the CDR3 is TGTGCCAGCAGCTTGGGCGTAAGCACAGATACGCAGTATTTT. It yields the protein CASSLGVSTDTQYF.

The J gene is TRBJ1-5, the V gene TRBV19, with 10 bases aligning to TRBD1. Losses at the gene ends were 3 bases for V and 0 bases for J; bases not matched to a gene: 5. This CDR3 spans 17 amino acids. Germline V gene lookup returns CDR1 LNHDA and CDR2 SQIVND (reference sequence). The CDR3 DNA is TGTGCCAGTAGTATGAGGGACAGGGGCCATAGCAATCAGCCCCAGCATTTT. Translated, it gives CASSMRDRGHSNQPQHF.

The rearrangement links TRBV6-5 to TRBJ2-7; unclear D gene. The CDR3 totals 15 residues. Germline CDR1 reads MNHEY; CDR2 reads SVGAGI. V lost 0 bases and J 3 bases, leaving 12 bases between the germline ends. The DNA of the CDR3 is TGTGCCAGCAGTTACTCGGGCCTAGAGCTCTACGAGCAGTACTTC. It is translated as CASSYSGLELYEQYF.

Remarks on this clone: This is likely a read error, given that the CDR3 carries no conserved phenylalanine or tryptophan at its end. The chain combines TRBV29-1 with TRBJ1-5, with D perhaps matching TRBD1 (5 bases). CDR1 is SQVTM and CDR2 is ANQGSEA in the germline V gene. The CDR3 is made up of 13 amino acids. V lost 5 bases and J 0 bases, leaving 8 bases between the germline ends. As DNA, the CDR3 is TGCAGCGTTAGGGGAGGTAGCAATCAGCCCCAGCATCTT. Its translation: CSVRGGSNQPQHL.

This rearrangement joins TRBV12-5 to TRBJ2-1; weak D call: TRBD2 (6 bases). V lost 5 bases and J 7 bases, leaving 12 bases between the germline ends. This CDR3 is 13 amino acids long. CDR1 and CDR2 (germline): LGHNT, FRNRAP. The CDR3 loop reads CASGRRALNEQFF. CDR3 sequence (DNA): TGTGCTAGTGGTAGGAGGGCCTTGAATGAGCAGTTCTTC.

The chain couples TRBV18 to TRBJ2-7; D not certain. V was clipped by 2 bases and J by 6 bases, with 5 bases between them. The germline CDR1 and CDR2 sequences are KGHSH and LQKENI. The CDR3 consists of 11 residues. The CDR3 DNA reads TGTGCCAGCTCACCAGCTACCGAGCAGTACTTC. Translating it yields CASSPATEQYF.

The chain couples TRBV11-3 to TRBJ1-5; TRBD1 is a possible D gene (5 bases). Germline CDR1 SGHNT, CDR2 YENEEA. Trimming left V 7 bases short and J 2 bases short, with 9 bases between. The CDR3 has 13 residues. CDR3 bases: TGTGCCAGCATGGACACCTGCAATCAGCCCCAGCATTTT. It is translated as CASMDTCNQPQHF.

In DNA, the CDR3 is TGTGCCAGCAGTGTGGGCACAACAACAACTAATGAAAAACTGTTTTTT. Translated: CASSVGTTTTNEKLFF. The rearrangement links TRBV2 to TRBJ1-4; D is unresolved. The CDR3 is 16 residues long. The germline V gene has CDR1 SNHLY and CDR2 FYNNEI. Trimming stripped 4 bases from V and 0 bases from J, with 12 bases between.

V and J are TRBV4-3 and TRBJ2-7; D is unclear. This CDR3 is 13 amino acids long. The germline gives CDR1 LGHNA, CDR2 YSLEER. Trimming removed 1 base at V and 7 bases at J, with 11 bases between. CDR3 residues: CASSQALVDEQYF. The DNA for the CDR3 is TGCGCCAGCAGCCAAGCCCTCGTCGATGAGCAGTACTTC.

A note on this clone: Other nucleotide sequences from this sample produce the same CDR3. This chain links TRBV4-1 with TRBJ2-5; D is unresolved. The germline V and J ends were trimmed by 0 bases and 4 bases, with 6 bases remaining between them. Germline CDR1 reads MGHRA; CDR2 reads YSYEKL. CDR3 length equals 13 residues. The CDR3 sequence is CASSQEGTETQYF. The CDR3 nucleotides are TGCGCCAGCAGCCAAGAGGGCACAGAGACCCAGTACTTC.

The CDR3 is CASSQDPQAIPHNEQFF. The CDR3, as DNA: TGCGCCAGCAGCCAAGATCCGCAGGCGATACCGCACAATGAGCAGTTCTTC. The chain combines TRBV4-1 with TRBJ2-1; the D is unclear. Deletions cut 0 bases from V and 5 bases from J, with 17 bases between. Germline-derived CDR1 and CDR2 are MGHRA and YSYEKL. This CDR3 spans 17 amino acids.

The chain carries TRBV7-2 and TRBJ2-2; D is perhaps TRBD2 (6 bases). The CDR3 is 15 amino acids. From germline, CDR1 is SGHTA and CDR2 FQGNSA. The germline V and J ends were trimmed by 5 bases and 0 bases, with 10 bases remaining between them. The CDR3 protein is CASSPRRANTGELFF. CDR3 bases: TGTGCCAGCAGCCCCCGGAGGGCGAACACCGGGGAGCTGTTTTTT.

The rearrangement links TRBV7-9 to TRBJ1-6, with D tentatively TRBD1 (6 bases). Trimming shortened V by 6 bases and J by 7 bases, and 13 bases separated the two germline ends. The length of the CDR3 is 14 residues. Germline V CDR1 and CDR2: SEHNR, FQNEAQ (reference sequence). As DNA, the CDR3 is TGTGCCAGCAGTCAGGGGACGATGAATTCACCCCTCCACTTT. This gives the protein CASSQGTMNSPLHF.

The chain links TRBV5-4 to TRBJ2-5, with TRBD2 matching over 12 bases. The CDR3 is 16 residues long. The germline V gene has CDR1 SGHNT and CDR2 YYREEE (reference sequence). Unmatched junction bases numbered 8, after V lost 3 bases and J lost 5 bases. The CDR3 here is CASSSRLAGVGETQYF. CDR3 DNA: TGTGCCAGCAGCTCGAGACTAGCGGGAGTCGGCGAGACCCAGTACTTC. The entire variable domain, with the rest obtained from reference TRBV5-4 and TRBJ2-5, is as follows: ETGVTQSPTHLIKTRGQQVTLRCSSQSGHNTVSWYQQALGQGPQFIFQYYREEENGRGNFPPRFSGLQFPNYSSELNVNALELDDSALYLCASSSRLAGVGETQYFGPGTRLLVL.

The V gene is TRBV2, the J gene TRBJ1-5; TRBD1 agrees at 7 bases. The V gene end was trimmed by 4 bases and the J gene end by 6 bases; junction bases not matched to a gene: 12. The germline gives CDR1 SNHLY, CDR2 FYNNEI. This CDR3 has 16 amino acids. The CDR3 loop reads CASSADRRPVPQPQHF. The CDR3 bases are TGTGCCAGCAGTGCGGACAGGCGCCCCGTTCCTCAGCCCCAGCATTTT.

The chain couples TRBV28 to TRBJ1-2; tentatively, D is TRBD1 (5 bases). Between the trimmed V and J ends, which lost 3 bases and 12 bases, there was a span of 17 bases. CDR3 size: 13 residues. The germline V gene has CDR1 MDHEN and CDR2 SYDVKM. The CDR3 sequence: CASSFSGGVRNTF. The CDR3 DNA is TGTGCCAGCAGTTTTAGTGGAGGGGTGCGGAACACCTTC.

CDR3 in amino acids: CASSLASYEQYF. In DNA, the CDR3 is TGTGCCAGCAGCTTAGCCAGCTACGAGCAGTACTTC. This rearrangement joins TRBV13 to TRBJ2-7; no clear D. Deletions cut 1 base from V and 3 bases from J, with 4 bases between. The CDR3 loop spans 12 amino acids. Germline CDR1 reads PRHDT; CDR2 reads FYEKMQ (reference sequence).

V is TRBV18 and J is TRBJ2-7; a weak D match, TRBD2 (6 bases). The CDR3 has 13 amino acids. V lost 6 bases, J lost 1 base, and 10 bases lay in between. Germline assignment: CDR1 KGHSH and CDR2 LQKENI. CDR3 in amino acids: CASSQSGSYEQYF. The CDR3, as DNA: TGTGCCAGCTCCCAAAGCGGGTCCTACGAGCAGTACTTC.

The chain joins TRBV7-9 to TRBJ2-3; 10 nucleotides agree with TRBD2. The CDR3 runs 16 residues. Germline CDR1 SEHNR, CDR2 FQNEAQ (reference sequence). J gave up 1 base and V 5 bases, and 6 bases lay outside the gene matches. This CDR3 reads CASSNGTSVRTDTQYF. For the CDR3, the DNA is TGTGCCAGCAGCAACGGGACTAGCGTTCGCACAGATACGCAGTATTTT.